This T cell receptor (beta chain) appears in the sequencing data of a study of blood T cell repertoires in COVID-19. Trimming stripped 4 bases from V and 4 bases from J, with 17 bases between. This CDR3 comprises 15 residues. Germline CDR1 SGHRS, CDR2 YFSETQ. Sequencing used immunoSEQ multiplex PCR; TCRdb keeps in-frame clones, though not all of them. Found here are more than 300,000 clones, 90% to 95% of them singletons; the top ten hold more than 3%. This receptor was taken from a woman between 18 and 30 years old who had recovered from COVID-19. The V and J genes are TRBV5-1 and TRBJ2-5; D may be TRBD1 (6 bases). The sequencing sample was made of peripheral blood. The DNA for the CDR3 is TGCGCCAGCAGCACCCCCCGGGCAGGGGCAGAGACCCAGTACTTC. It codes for CASSTPRAGAETQYF.